Shown below are 20 T cell receptor beta chains from a single sample sequenced in a study of identical twins. TCRdb fed the 5' RACE reads into MiXCR, producing one record per CDR3 protein. The sample records 650,000 to 800,000 distinct CDR3 sequences, 8.6% being singletons. These same records also appear under a second study, on yellow fever vaccine responses in identical twins.

Sequencing was carried out using PBMCs. These receptors all come from a woman younger than 30 in good health.

This clonotype was detected only a few times. The V call is TRBV20-1, the J call TRBJ2-2, with 7 positions matching TRBD1. V lost 2 bases, J lost 5 bases, and 5 bases stayed unmatched. Germline V lookup: CDR1 DFQATT, CDR2 SNEGSKA (reference sequence). This CDR3 has 14 residues. This CDR3 is CSARRARGTGELFF. CDR3 nucleotide sequence: TGCAGTGCTAGAAGGGCCAGGGGGACCGGGGAGCTGTTTTTT.

This clonotype was seen at least ten times. The genes are TRBV29-1 and TRBJ2-3, with 7 bases lining up with TRBD2. Germline V gives CDR1 SQVTM, CDR2 ANQGSEA. This CDR3 has 17 residues. J gave up 4 bases and V 6 bases, and 19 bases lay outside the gene matches. The CDR3 is CSVAGRGGRDLADTQYF. For the CDR3, the DNA is TGCAGCGTCGCGGGGAGGGGCGGGAGAGATTTGGCAGATACGCAGTATTTT.

This clonotype has a handful of counts. The rearrangement joins TRBV6-1 to TRBJ2-1; TRBD2 aligns across 8 bases. V gave up 6 bases and J gave up 3 bases; unmatched junction bases: 7. The CDR3 sequence is 15 residues long. CDR1 is MNHNS and CDR2 is SASEGT in the germline V gene. The CDR3 DNA sequence: TGTGCCAGCAGCAAAACGGGGGGGGTCTACAATGAGCAGTTCTTC. The encoded protein is CASSKTGGVYNEQFF.

The V and J genes are TRBV10-3 and TRBJ1-2; no clear D gene. Germline-derived CDR1 and CDR2 are ENHRY and SYGVKD. This CDR3 is built from 17 residues. V was trimmed by 4 bases and J by 2 bases, leaving 20 bases between them. The CDR3 spells CAISVTGSPLSNYGYTF. The CDR3 region has the DNA TGTGCCATCAGTGTGACGGGGAGTCCCCTCTCCAACTATGGCTACACCTTC.

This clonotype was counted between two and nine times. The gene calls are TRBV5-3 and TRBJ2-7; D could derive from TRBD1 or TRBD2 (5 bases each). TRBV5-3 is classed as an ORF, of uncertain function. The CDR3 sequence is 16 residues long. Between the trimmed V and J ends, which lost 4 bases and 1 base, there was a span of 18 bases. The CDR3 bases are TGTGCCAGAAGCAACATTGGGGACGACAGATCCTACGAGCAGTACTTC. It translates to CARSNIGDDRSYEQYF.

This clonotype has a handful of counts. The rearrangement links TRBV28 to TRBJ1-1; D unclear. The CDR3 has 13 residues. The V end lost 5 bases, the J end lost 3 bases, and 10 bases lay between the germline ends. The germline V gene encodes CDR1 MDHEN and CDR2 SYDVKM. In nucleotides, the CDR3 is TGTGCCAGCAGTCGGAGAATATACACTGAAGCTTTCTTT. It codes for CASSRRIYTEAFF.

This clonotype was detected ten times or more. The chain employs TRBV15 and TRBJ2-2; D perhaps matches TRBD2 (6 bases). The CDR3 runs 16 residues. Deletions cut 1 base from V and 6 bases from J, with 15 bases between. Germline assignment: CDR1 LNHNV and CDR2 YYDKDF (reference sequence). The CDR3 protein is CATSRVLAWAAGELFF. The DNA for the CDR3 is TGTGCCACCAGCAGAGTGCTAGCGTGGGCAGCCGGGGAGCTGTTTTTT. The full variable domain, its missing parts supplied by reference TRBV15 and TRBJ2-2, is DAMVIQNPRYQVTQFGKPVTLSCSQTLNHNVMYWYQQKSSQAPKLLFHYYDKDFNNEADTPDNFQSRRPNTSFCFLDIRSPGLGDTAMYLCATSRVLAWAAGELFFGEGSRLTVL.

Remarks on this clonotype: The junction and the germline gene differ at one end; a read error may be behind it. This chain links TRBV11-1 with TRBJ2-6; 7 bases are a match to TRBD1. Germline CDR1 SGHAT, CDR2 FQDESV (reference sequence). The CDR3 length is 19 residues. CDR3 DNA: TGTGCCGGCAGCTTTACCCAGACAGGGAAAAGCTCTGGGGCCAACGTCCTGACTTTC. Translating gives CAGSFTQTGKSSGANVLTF.

This chain links TRBV9 with TRBJ2-3, with D maybe TRBD1 (5 bases). Trimming left V 2 bases short and J 2 bases short, with 12 bases between. CDR1 and CDR2 from the germline V gene are SGDLS and YYNGEE. The CDR3 length is 15 residues. The CDR3 is CASSVAGRITDTQYF. The DNA of the CDR3 is TGTGCCAGCAGCGTTGCAGGGCGGATCACAGATACGCAGTATTTT.

This clonotype occurred a few times. The chain carries TRBV20-1 and TRBJ2-5; no definite D call. This CDR3 contains 14 residues. Germline V gene data show CDR1 as DFQATT and CDR2 as SNEGSKA (reference sequence). Trimming stripped 0 bases from V and 2 bases from J, with 10 bases between. CDR3 sequence (DNA): TGCAGTGCTAGAGAGTGGACGGCACAAGAGACCCAGTACTTC. The encoded protein is CSAREWTAQETQYF.

The chain carries TRBV9 and TRBJ2-1; 9 bases agree with TRBD2. V was clipped by 9 bases and J by 2 bases; unmatched bases: 15. Germline lookup yields CDR1 SGDLS and CDR2 YYNGEE. The CDR3 contains 17 residues. The CDR3: CAKAPAGGSPTYNEQFF. The CDR3 DNA sequence: TGTGCCAAGGCTCCAGCGGGGGGCTCCCCAACCTACAATGAGCAGTTCTTC.

The chain couples TRBV28 to TRBJ1-5; 9 nucleotides align to TRBD1. After removal of 0 bases from V and 6 bases from J, the junction contained 6 bases not matched to a gene. Germline V lookup: CDR1 MDHEN, CDR2 SYDVKM. The CDR3 runs to 16 residues. Here the CDR3 reads CASSLWEGTGFQPQHF. CDR3 DNA: TGTGCCAGCAGTTTATGGGAAGGGACAGGGTTTCAGCCCCAGCATTTT.

V is TRBV20-1 and J is TRBJ2-3; 8 nucleotides match TRBD2. The CDR3 runs 15 residues. Germline V gene sequence: CDR1 DFQATT, CDR2 SNEGSKA (reference sequence). V lost 6 bases to trimming and J lost 1 base; unmatched junction nucleotides: 9. DNA of the CDR3: TGCAGTGCCCCCGGGGCGGGGGGCGGCACAGATACGCAGTATTTT. It is translated as CSAPGAGGGTDTQYF.

This clonotype has a handful of counts. This chain joins TRBV7-2 and TRBJ2-3; 9 positions agree with TRBD2. The CDR3 has 16 amino acids. The germline gives CDR1 SGHTA, CDR2 FQGNSA. The V gene end was trimmed by 1 base and the J gene end by 2 bases; junction bases not matched to a gene: 4. CDR3 region: CASSLVLAGYTDTQYF. CDR3 DNA: TGTGCCAGCAGCTTAGTGCTAGCGGGATACACAGATACGCAGTATTTT.

This clonotype occurred many times. The chain uses TRBV9 and TRBJ2-1; D unclear. This CDR3 has 13 residues. V lost 0 bases and J lost 4, with 5 bases in between. Per the germline V gene, CDR1 is SGDLS and CDR2 is YYNGEE. The CDR3: CASSVEGYNEQFF. CDR3 DNA sequence: TGTGCCAGCAGCGTAGAAGGGTACAATGAGCAGTTCTTC. Using reference TRBV9 and TRBJ2-1 for the parts outside the CDR3, the full variable domain is DSGVTQTPKHLITATGQRVTLRCSPRSGDLSVYWYQQSLDQGLQFLIQYYNGEERAKGNILERFSAQQFPDLHSELNLSSLELGDSALYFCASSVEGYNEQFFGPGTRLTVL.

V and J are TRBV4-1 and TRBJ2-5; TRBD2 matches 7 bases. Germline lookup yields CDR1 MGHRA and CDR2 YSYEKL. The V and J ends lost 3 bases and 4 bases, in that order; junction bases with no gene match: 2. The CDR3 contains 13 residues. CDR3 in DNA: TGCGCCAGCAGCCATCTAGCGGCAGAGACCCAGTACTTC. Amino acid sequence: CASSHLAAETQYF.

This clonotype was seen only a few times. The V gene is TRBV11-2, the J gene TRBJ2-5; D unclear. From germline, CDR1 is SGHAT and CDR2 FQNNGV. V gave up 5 bases and J gave up 0 bases, with 10 bases separating them. The length of the CDR3 is 14 residues. This chain's CDR3 is CASSPLKNQETQYF. The CDR3 DNA follows: TGTGCCAGCAGCCCTCTGAAGAACCAAGAGACCCAGTACTTC.

The chain is built from TRBV5-1 and TRBJ2-7, with a tentative D call TRBD1 (6 bases). The V gene lost 4 bases and the J gene lost 4 bases, with 18 bases spanning the gap. The CDR3 has 15 amino acids. Germline V gene sequence: CDR1 SGHRS, CDR2 YFSETQ. CDR3 loop: CASSPIPGQPYEQYF. For the CDR3, the DNA is TGCGCCAGCAGCCCAATTCCGGGACAACCGTACGAGCAGTACTTC.

This clonotype was detected only a few times. The chain links TRBV6-1 to TRBJ2-6; D is possibly TRBD1 (5 bases). The V and J ends lost 9 bases and 0 bases respectively, with 12 bases between them. The CDR3 is 15 amino acids. Germline V gene lookup returns CDR1 MNHNS and CDR2 SASEGT. DNA of the CDR3: TGTGCCAGTCACACTCAGGGCTCTGGGGCCAACGTCCTGACTTTC. Amino acid sequence: CASHTQGSGANVLTF.

This clonotype was picked up many times. The V gene is TRBV20-1, the J gene TRBJ1-1; D call uncertain. The V gene's germline CDR1 is DFQATT and CDR2 SNEGSKA (reference sequence). Trimming removed 1 base at V and 5 bases at J, with 11 bases between. This CDR3 has 13 residues. The CDR3 region has the DNA TGCAGTGCTAGAGCGGGCCGCGATACTGAAGCTTTCTTT. Translated, it gives CSARAGRDTEAFF.